Detailed here is one T cell receptor (beta chain). One end of the junction does not line up with germline, which may come from a read error. The PCR employed 60 Vbeta primers together with 13 Jbeta primers. Measured with immunoSEQ multiplex PCR; TCRdb has only the in-frame clones, and not every one. The profile shows about 130,000 clones, 74% of them singletons. The sample comes from a study of cytomegalovirus exposure and HLA in healthy donors. This CDR3 is 12 amino acids long. Germline lookup yields CDR1 SEHNR and CDR2 FQNEAQ (reference sequence). The chain has TRBV7-9 and TRBJ1-1; D is undetermined. The sequence derives from a man between 18 and 29 years old in good health and CMV-seropositive. Sequenced: PBMCs. Written as DNA, the CDR3 is TGTTCCAGCAGTCAAATCCGGACTGAAGCTTTCTTT. Its protein product is CSSSQIRTEAFF. Combining the CDR3 with reference TRBV7-9 and TRBJ1-1 gives the whole variable domain DTGVSQNPRHKITKRGQNVTFRCDPISEHNRLYWYRQTLGQGPEFLTYFQNEAQLEKSRLLSDRFSAERPKGSFSTLEIQRTEQGDSAMYLCSSSQIRTEAFFGQGTRLTVV.